What follows is one TCR beta chain and its context. These data are taken from a study of cytomegalovirus exposure and HLA in healthy donors. Use of 60 Vbeta and 13 Jbeta primers characterized the PCR. The method was immunoSEQ multiplex PCR; TCRdb's version includes in-frame clones alone and lacks a portion of them. The table lists roughly 170,000 clones, 84% of them singletons. The CDR3 spans 17 residues. V shed 6 bases and J 8 bases; nucleotides not matched to a gene: 10. The V gene's germline CDR1 is MDHEN and CDR2 SYDVKM. The source material was PBMCs. The V gene is TRBV28, the J gene TRBJ2-4; 16 nucleotides line up with TRBD2. The clonotype originates from a girl aged 2 to 9 in good health and CMV-seropositive. The CDR3 nucleotides are TGTGCCAGCAGACCGGGGACTAGCGGGAGGGCCAGGTACATTCAGTACTTC. Protein product: CASRPGTSGRARYIQYF. Together with reference TRBV28 and TRBJ2-4, the CDR3 gives the full variable domain: DVKVTQSSRYLVKRTGEKVFLECVQDMDHENMFWYRQDPGLGLRLIYFSYDVKMKEKGDIPEGYSVSREKKERFSLILESASTNQTSMYLCASRPGTSGRARYIQYFGAGTRLSVL.